These T cell receptor beta chains were read from a single sample in a study of T cell responses to AZD1222 COVID-19 vaccine. Only in-frame clones appear in the TCRdb table, and some are missing; sequencing was by immunoSEQ multiplex PCR. The sample contains 75,000 to 95,000 clones, 91% of which appear only once. Specimen: peripheral blood, collected 28 days after the second AZD1222 dose. The receptor set was obtained from an adult who received the AZD1222 COVID-19 vaccine. Both conserved end residues are part of each CDR3. D genes are given only for firm matches. Size is stated for part of the rows, as once, few or many counts, or as a class when the clone is expanded.

J,size,D,V,CDR3,DNA
TRBJ2-1,NA,TRBD2,TRBV3-1/TRBV3-2,CASSRASGTNEQFF,TGTGCCAGCAGCCGGGCTAGCGGGACTAATGAGCAGTTCTTC
TRBJ1-1,few,NA,TRBV6-1,CASSELIGTGSMNTEAFF,TGTGCCAGCAGTGAACTCATCGGTACAGGGAGTATGAACACTGAAGCTTTCTTT
TRBJ2-7,NA,NA,TRBV5-4,CASSSNNEQYF,TGTGCCAGCAGCTCGAATAACGAGCAGTACTTC
TRBJ2-1,NA,NA,TRBV6-2/TRBV6-3,CASSPVVGSANEQFF,TGTGCCAGCAGTCCAGTTGTGGGGTCAGCCAATGAGCAGTTCTTC
TRBJ1-5,many,NA,TRBV6-1,CASSEGAHQPQHF,TGTGCCAGCAGTGAGGGGGCGCATCAGCCCCAGCATTTT
TRBJ2-7,NA,TRBD2,TRBV5-4,CASSLIAGGGEQYF,TGTGCCAGCAGCTTGATAGCGGGAGGCGGGGAGCAGTACTTC
TRBJ1-5,NA,TRBD1,TRBV10-2,CASRETGAGQPQHF,TGCGCCAGCAGAGAAACAGGGGCTGGTCAGCCCCAGCATTTT
TRBJ1-6,NA,NA,TRBV11-3,CASSPEGGCNSPLHF,TGTGCCAGCAGCCCCGAGGGGGGTTGTAATTCACCCCTCCACTTT
TRBJ2-2,NA,NA,TRBV28,CASSWQGRELFF,TGTGCCAGCAGTTGGCAGGGCAGGGAGCTGTTTTTT
TRBJ1-1,NA,NA,TRBV5-1,CASSTEDHLGSFF,TGCGCCAGCAGCACGGAGGACCACCTAGGTTCTTTCTTT
TRBJ1-2,NA,NA,TRBV9,CASSSEWGDYGYTF,TGTGCCAGCAGCTCCGAATGGGGAGACTATGGCTACACCTTC
TRBJ2-1,NA,TRBD2,TRBV4-3,CASSQEPASGSSNEQFF,TGCGCCAGCAGCCAAGAACCGGCTAGCGGGAGTAGCAATGAGCAGTTCTTC